Each of the 10 T cell receptor beta chains below was sequenced from the same sample in a study of Tregs in tolerant kidney transplant recipients (dated by TCRdb to the late 2010s). Libraries came from the immunoSEQ multiplex PCR assay. Entries here come from immuneACCESS through TCRdb and include only in-frame sequences with V and J called. Some clones fail to appear in such tables; in the studies checked, an unresolved V gene covers under half of the shortfall, and the cause of the remainder is unknown. The sample table shows fewer than 150,000 clones, and almost 95% are seen once. Approximately 0.59% of the sample is held by the ten biggest clonotypes. The sample consisted of CD4+ T cells from blood. Source of these receptors: a human donor in good health.

The chain recombines TRBV27 with TRBJ2-7; weak D call: TRBD1 (5 bases). Germline loops: CDR1 MNHEY, CDR2 SMNVEV (reference sequence). The CDR3 is 13 amino acids. Deletions cut 2 bases from V and 3 bases from J, with 8 bases between. The DNA of the CDR3 is TGTGCCAGCAGTTTAAAGGGGCTCTACGAGCAGTACTTC. It translates to CASSLKGLYEQYF.

The gene calls are TRBV18 and TRBJ1-2; D might be TRBD1 (5 bases). The CDR3 is 16 amino acids. V was pared by 3 bases and J by 2 bases, with 16 bases between. Germline loops: CDR1 KGHSH, CDR2 LQKENI. The CDR3 loop is CASSPYGPGTNYGYTF. The CDR3 region has the DNA TGTGCCAGCTCACCCTACGGGCCAGGGACGAACTATGGCTACACCTTC.

This chain joins TRBV4-1 and TRBJ2-5; D is possibly TRBD1 (5 bases). This CDR3 comprises 12 residues. Per the germline V gene, CDR1 is MGHRA and CDR2 is YSYEKL. Trimming cost V 8 bases and J 7 bases, with 14 bases left between them. Written as DNA, the CDR3 is TGCGCCAGCTTCGCAGGGTACGGGACCCAGTACTTC. Translation gives CASFAGYGTQYF.

In its sample, this clone was seen a few times. The sample has other DNA sequences that encode this CDR3 too. The chain links TRBV7-3 to TRBJ1-2; 12 nucleotides align to TRBD1. Per germline, CDR1 SGHTA and CDR2 FQGTGA. Unmatched junction bases numbered 8, after V lost 5 bases and J lost 4 bases. This CDR3 has 16 residues. CDR3 coding DNA: TGTGCCAGCAGCCCAAGTCCGGGACAGGGGGCCTATGGCTACACCTTC. Protein product: CASSPSPGQGAYGYTF.

The J gene is TRBJ2-3, the V gene TRBV5-6; 8 bases are a match to TRBD2. The germline CDR1 and CDR2 sequences are SGHDT and YYEEEE. The CDR3 spans 14 residues. The trim removed 7 bases at V and 5 bases at J, leaving 9 bases unmatched. The CDR3 sequence: CASLKAAGVDTQYF. For the CDR3, the DNA is TGTGCCAGCCTTAAGGCAGCGGGAGTAGATACGCAGTATTTT.

The chain combines TRBV5-6 with TRBJ1-6; possible D gene TRBD1, 6 bases. The CDR3 spans 17 residues. Deletions cut 0 bases from V and 5 bases from J, with 15 bases between. Germline CDR1 and CDR2: SGHDT and YYEEEE. CDR3 loop: CASSLGVHRDDNSPLHF. In DNA, the CDR3 is TGTGCCAGCAGCTTGGGGGTACACAGGGACGATAATTCACCCCTCCACTTT.

V is TRBV11-2 and J is TRBJ1-1; D may be TRBD1 (5 bases). This CDR3 is built from 15 residues. CDR1 is SGHAT and CDR2 is FQNNGV in the germline V gene. The V end was cut by 4 bases, the J end by 1 base, with 13 bases between. In nucleotides, the CDR3 is TGTGCCAGCAGCTCCCCGGGGCGAAGGAACACTGAAGCTTTCTTT. It codes for CASSSPGRRNTEAFF.

The V call is TRBV30, the J call TRBJ2-1; 13 positions agree with TRBD2. Germline lookup yields CDR1 GTSNPN and CDR2 SVGIG (reference sequence). Trimming cost V 1 base and J 7 bases; bases outside gene matches: 4. The CDR3 contains 15 residues. The chain's CDR3 is CAWSGTSGGVNEQFF. CDR3 DNA sequence: TGTGCCTGGAGTGGTACTAGCGGGGGGGTAAATGAGCAGTTCTTC.

The chain recombines TRBV7-8 with TRBJ2-7; 8 bases agree with TRBD2. This CDR3 is 21 amino acids long. V dropped 3 bases and J dropped 3; count of bases not matched to a gene: 25. Germline assignment: CDR1 SGHVS and CDR2 FQNEAQ. CDR3 in DNA: TGTGCCAGCAGCTTGGATTCCGTTACGGGGCTAGCGGGTCATCCTCTCTACGAGCAGTACTTC. Protein product: CASSLDSVTGLAGHPLYEQYF.

This clone was observed once. The J gene is TRBJ1-5, the V gene TRBV19; D unclear. V was cut by 7 bases and J by 4 bases, with 23 bases left in between. The germline CDR1 and CDR2 sequences are LNHDA and SQIVND (reference sequence). The CDR3 runs 17 residues. CDR3 nucleotides: TGTGCCAGTAATTCGCGGGGTGGAGGGCCGAGGAATCAGCCCCAGCATTTT. Translated: CASNSRGGGPRNQPQHF.